The 25 T cell receptor beta chains presented below share a single source sample, sequenced in a study of blood T cell repertoires in COVID-19. Some clones are missing from TCRdb's copy, which holds only in-frame ones; the method was immunoSEQ multiplex PCR. This table has about 200,000 clones, about 85% appearing once. Sequencing was performed on peripheral blood. The receptor source for this set is a woman aged 40 to 55 with COVID-19, enrolled during active disease.

The table lists this clone with a few counts. The same CDR3 can be traced to other DNA sequences in this sample. The chain carries TRBV27 and TRBJ1-1, with unresolved D. CDR3 size: 13 residues. Deletions cut 6 bases from V and 1 base from J, with 9 bases between. CDR1 is MNHEY, CDR2 SMNVEV, per germline (reference sequence). The DNA for the CDR3 is TGTGCCAGCAGCCACGGGGAGAACACTGAAGCTTTCTTT. Translated, it gives CASSHGENTEAFF.

The chain joins TRBV18 to TRBJ2-7; 7 bases line up with TRBD1. The CDR3 has 14 residues. In germline, CDR1 is KGHSH, CDR2 LQKENI. The junction had 4 bases not matched to a gene; V was cut back by 1 base and J by 4 bases. CDR3 sequence (DNA): TGTGCCAGCTCACCACGGACAGGTACTTACGAGCAGTACTTC. Translation gives CASSPRTGTYEQYF.

This chain joins TRBV7-6 and TRBJ2-2; D unresolved. V was clipped by 4 bases and J by 5 bases, with 5 bases between them. The CDR3 is made up of 12 amino acids. CDR1 is SGHVS and CDR2 is FNYEAQ in the germline V gene. CDR3 sequence (DNA): TGTGCCAGCAGCTACCAGACCGGGGAGCTGTTTTTT. Translation: CASSYQTGELFF.

This clone was seen only once. J is TRBJ1-5 and V is TRBV19; no reliable D call. The CDR3 runs 14 residues. Germline V lookup: CDR1 LNHDA, CDR2 SQIVND (reference sequence). Trimming cost V 3 bases and J 7 bases, with 13 bases left between them. The CDR3 sequence is CASSIENGRQPQHF. The CDR3 DNA follows: TGTGCCAGTAGTATCGAGAACGGTCGGCAGCCCCAGCATTTT.

This clone appeared a single time. The DNA of the CDR3 is TGTGCCAGCAGCCGGGGAGAGGGGGTCACAGATACGCAGTATTTT. This encodes CASSRGEGVTDTQYF. This chain links TRBV3-1 (or the pseudogene TRBV3-2) with TRBJ2-3, with D possibly matching TRBD1 (6 bases). Germline CDR1 reads LGHDT; CDR2 reads YNNKEL (reference sequence). With 4 bases removed from V and 2 bases from J, the gap between germline ends came to 13 bases. CDR3 length: 15 residues.

The chain employs TRBV4-2 and TRBJ2-2; 7 nucleotides match TRBD2. The CDR3 spans 16 residues. V was clipped by 0 bases and J by 5 bases; unmatched bases: 6. Germline CDR1 and CDR2: LGHNA and YNFKEQ. The CDR3 loop reads CASSQDMGGVTGELFF. CDR3 sequence (DNA): TGTGCCAGCAGCCAAGATATGGGAGGGGTGACCGGGGAGCTGTTTTTT.

In nucleotides, the CDR3 is TGTGCCAGCAGCCGGGACAGGGCTACCTACAATGAGCAGTTCTTC. This encodes CASSRDRATYNEQFF. The V gene is TRBV11-2, the J gene TRBJ2-1; 9 bases are shared with TRBD1. The CDR3 is 15 residues long. The V gene end was trimmed by 5 bases and the J gene end by 2 bases; junction bases not matched to a gene: 4. Germline CDR1 is SGHAT and CDR2 is FQNNGV. The full variable domain, with the rest looked up from reference TRBV11-2 and TRBJ2-1, is EAGVAQSPRYKIIEKRQSVAFWCNPISGHATLYWYQQILGQGPKLLIQFQNNGVVDDSQLPKDRFSAERLKGVDSTLKIQPAKLEDSAVYLCASSRDRATYNEQFFGPGTRLTVL.

The genes are TRBV6-4 and TRBJ2-3, with TRBD2 as a possible D gene (6 bases). CDR3 length: 20 amino acids. V lost 0 bases, J lost 1 base, and 23 bases lay in between. Germline V gives CDR1 MRHNA, CDR2 SNTAGT. The CDR3 DNA follows: TGTGCCAGCAGTGACTCGGGGTTGGGGCGGTGGGAGGCCCGCACAGATACGCAGTATTTT. It codes for CASSDSGLGRWEARTDTQYF.

The CDR3 nucleotides read TGTGCCAGCAGCTTATTAACAGGTACCTACAATGAGCAGTTCTTC. It codes for CASSLLTGTYNEQFF. The J gene is TRBJ2-1, the V gene TRBV7-2; perhaps TRBD1 as D (5 bases). With 2 bases removed from V and 2 bases from J, the gap between germline ends came to 10 bases. The CDR3 sequence is 15 residues long. Germline values: CDR1 SGHTA, CDR2 FQGNSA.

This clone has only a few counts. V and J are TRBV2 and TRBJ1-1, with TRBD1 as a possible D gene (5 bases). CDR3 length: 12 amino acids. Trimming took 10 bases from V and 7 from J, leaving 16 bases between them. The V gene's germline CDR1 is SNHLY and CDR2 FYNNEI. CDR3 coding DNA: TGTGCCACCTACAGGCCCCCTGTTGAAGCTTTCTTT. Protein sequence: CATYRPPVEAFF.

The genes are TRBV5-1 and TRBJ2-5; 10 nucleotides line up with TRBD2. This CDR3 is 16 amino acids long. V shed 2 bases and J 2 bases; nucleotides not matched to a gene: 6. Germline CDR1 and CDR2: SGHRS and YFSETQ. CDR3 protein: CASSLGPSGGQETQYF. In nucleotides, the CDR3 is TGCGCCAGCAGCTTAGGTCCTAGCGGGGGACAAGAGACCCAGTACTTC. The whole variable domain, filled in from reference TRBV5-1 and TRBJ2-5, reads KAGVTQTPRYLIKTRGQQVTLSCSPISGHRSVSWYQQTPGQGLQFLFEYFSETQRNKGNFPGRFSGRQFSNSRSEMNVSTLELGDSALYLCASSLGPSGGQETQYFGPGTRLLVL.

V gene TRBV19 combines with J gene TRBJ1-5, with a possible D match to TRBD1 (6 bases). Trimming cost V 6 bases and J 4 bases, with 19 bases left between them. The germline gives CDR1 LNHDA, CDR2 SQIVND (reference sequence). There are 16 residues in the CDR3. The chain's CDR3 is CASSLRGGGNNQPQHF. Written as DNA, the CDR3 is TGTGCCAGTAGCCTTCGAGGGGGGGGGAATAATCAGCCCCAGCATTTT.

This rearrangement joins TRBV3-1 (or the pseudogene TRBV3-2) to TRBJ2-4; the D gene is possibly TRBD2 (5 bases). The germline V gene encodes CDR1 LGHDT and CDR2 YNNKEL (reference sequence). Trimming shortened V by 1 base and J by 0 bases, and 7 bases separated the two germline ends. CDR3 size: 15 residues. The CDR3: CASSQGTGAKNIQYF. For the CDR3, the DNA is TGTGCCAGCAGCCAAGGGACTGGAGCCAAAAACATTCAGTACTTC.

The CDR3 is CASRGHQGKPVNTEAFF. The CDR3 DNA reads TGTGCCAGCAGAGGCCACCAGGGGAAGCCAGTGAACACTGAAGCTTTCTTT. J is TRBJ1-1 and V is TRBV2, with a tentative D call TRBD1 (6 bases). Trimming took off 6 bases at V and 0 bases at J, with 20 bases between the two ends. CDR1 is SNHLY and CDR2 is FYNNEI in the germline V gene. This CDR3 contains 17 residues.

The chain employs TRBV4-2 and TRBJ1-2, with TRBD1 as a possible D gene (6 bases). V lost 0 bases to trimming and J lost 6 bases, with 17 bases between them. The CDR3 contains 16 residues. Germline loops: CDR1 LGHNA, CDR2 YNFKEQ. CDR3 protein: CASSQDKGRGMDGYTF. In DNA, the CDR3 is TGTGCCAGCAGCCAAGATAAGGGTAGGGGGATGGATGGCTACACCTTC.

Of note for this clone: The junction and the germline gene differ at one end; a read error may be behind it. This chain joins TRBV24-1 and TRBJ2-1; D is unclear. The CDR3 covers 14 residues. Germline V CDR1 and CDR2: KGHDR, SFDVKD. The CDR3 loop is CATSAPELDNEQFF. CDR3 in DNA: TGTGCCACAAGTGCCCCGGAGTTGGACAATGAGCAGTTCTTC.

The chain employs TRBV5-1 and TRBJ2-7, with TRBD1 matching over 8 bases. From germline, CDR1 is SGHRS and CDR2 YFSETQ. The CDR3 sequence is 15 residues long. With V trimmed by 4 bases and J by 0 bases, 6 bases remained unmatched. The CDR3 spells CASSPTTGVSYEQYF. The CDR3 DNA reads as TGCGCCAGCAGCCCTACGACAGGGGTCTCCTACGAGCAGTACTTC.

The chain uses TRBV5-4 and TRBJ2-5; D might be TRBD1 (5 bases). The ends were cut back, 3 bases at V and 3 bases at J, with 12 bases in the middle. Germline assignment: CDR1 SGHNT and CDR2 YYREEE (reference sequence). This CDR3 is 14 amino acids long. CDR3 amino acids: CASSSQESEETQYF. CDR3 nucleotides: TGTGCCAGCAGCTCACAGGAATCCGAAGAGACCCAGTACTTC.

The chain is built from TRBV7-9 and TRBJ2-7, with D maybe TRBD2 (5 bases). The germline V and J ends were trimmed by 5 bases and 7 bases, with 12 bases remaining between them. Germline values: CDR1 SEHNR, CDR2 FQNEAQ (reference sequence). The CDR3 sequence is 12 residues long. The CDR3 DNA is TGTGCCAGCAGCCGAAGTAGGGAGGAGCAGTACTTC. Protein product: CASSRSREEQYF.

This clone has more than one count but fewer than ten. V and J are TRBV7-9 and TRBJ1-6; unclear D gene. V was trimmed by 0 bases and J by 10 bases, leaving 4 bases between them. From germline, CDR1 is SEHNR and CDR2 FQNEAQ (reference sequence). The CDR3 sequence is 12 residues long. The CDR3: CASSLARSPLHF. The CDR3 DNA is TGTGCCAGCAGCTTAGCGCGGTCACCCCTCCACTTT.

The DNA of the CDR3 is TGTGCCAGCAGTTACTCGAGGGGACAGAGTTTCTATGGCTACACCTTC. Translation gives CASSYSRGQSFYGYTF. The chain combines TRBV6-5 with TRBJ1-2; 7 nucleotides line up with TRBD1. The CDR3 has 16 amino acids. The trim removed 0 bases at V and 4 bases at J, leaving 8 bases unmatched. From germline, CDR1 is MNHEY and CDR2 SVGAGI.

On this clone: Other DNA sequences in this specimen translate into the identical CDR3. The gene calls are TRBV10-3 and TRBJ2-5; D perhaps matches TRBD2 (5 bases). Germline V gene lookup returns CDR1 ENHRY and CDR2 SYGVKD. The CDR3 spans 13 residues. Trimming pared 5 bases from V and 2 bases from J, leaving 9 bases between. The CDR3 is CAISPRGQETQYF. The CDR3 region has the DNA TGTGCCATCAGTCCCCGGGGACAAGAGACCCAGTACTTC.

Points on this clone: Germline and junction disagree at one end, which may indicate a read error. The rearrangement joins TRBV7-2 to TRBJ1-3; no clear D. Germline V gene sequence: CDR1 SGHTA, CDR2 FQGNSA. The CDR3 is 11 amino acids. The CDR3 spells CASSLGGGSHF. CDR3 coding DNA: TGTGCCAGCAGCTTAGGCGGAGGGTCGCATTTT.

The V gene is TRBV29-1, the J gene TRBJ2-2; D remains unclear. Germline loops: CDR1 SQVTM, CDR2 ANQGSEA. The CDR3 extends over 13 amino acids. Trimming pared 3 bases from V and 5 bases from J, leaving 10 bases between. CDR3 sequence (DNA): TGCAGCGTTGATTTAGTCGGTACCGGGGAGCTGTTTTTT. This encodes CSVDLVGTGELFF.

The V and J genes are TRBV3-1 (or the pseudogene TRBV3-2) and TRBJ1-2, with D possibly matching TRBD1 (6 bases). CDR1 is LGHDT and CDR2 is YNNKEL in the germline V gene (reference sequence). Trimming left V 4 bases short and J 0 bases short, with 12 bases between. This CDR3 contains 15 residues. CDR3 amino acids: CASSLGQTSNYGYTF. CDR3 coding DNA: TGTGCCAGCAGCCTTGGACAGACATCTAACTATGGCTACACCTTC.